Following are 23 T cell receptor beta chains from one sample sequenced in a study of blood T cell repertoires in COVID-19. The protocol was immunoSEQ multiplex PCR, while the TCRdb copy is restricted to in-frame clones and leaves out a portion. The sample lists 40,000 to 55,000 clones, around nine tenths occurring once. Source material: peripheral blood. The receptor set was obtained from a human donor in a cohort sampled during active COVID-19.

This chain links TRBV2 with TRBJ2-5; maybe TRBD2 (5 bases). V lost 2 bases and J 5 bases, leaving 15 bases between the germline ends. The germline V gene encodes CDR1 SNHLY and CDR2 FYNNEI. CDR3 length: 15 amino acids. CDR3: CASSEYGPSIETQYF. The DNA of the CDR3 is TGTGCCAGCAGTGAATACGGGCCTAGCATCGAGACCCAGTACTTC. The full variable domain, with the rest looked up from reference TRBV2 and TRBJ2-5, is EPEVTQTPSHQVTQMGQEVILRCVPISNHLYFYWYRQILGQKVEFLVSFYNNEISEKSEIFDDQFSVERPDGSNFTLKIRSTKLEDSAMYFCASSEYGPSIETQYFGPGTRLLVL.

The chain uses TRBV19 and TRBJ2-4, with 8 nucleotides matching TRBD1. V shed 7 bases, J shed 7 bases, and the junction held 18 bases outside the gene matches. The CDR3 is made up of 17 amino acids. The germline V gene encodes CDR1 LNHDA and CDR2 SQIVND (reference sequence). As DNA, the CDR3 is TGTGCCAGTACCCTCGAGGCAGGGACAGGTGATTTGAACATTCAGTACTTC. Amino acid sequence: CASTLEAGTGDLNIQYF.

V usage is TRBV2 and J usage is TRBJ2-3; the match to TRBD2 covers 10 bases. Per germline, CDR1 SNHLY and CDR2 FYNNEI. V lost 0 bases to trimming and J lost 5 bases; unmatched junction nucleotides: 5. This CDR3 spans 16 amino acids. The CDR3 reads CASSEASGGVGDTQYF. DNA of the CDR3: TGTGCCAGCAGTGAAGCCAGCGGGGGGGTAGGAGATACGCAGTATTTT.

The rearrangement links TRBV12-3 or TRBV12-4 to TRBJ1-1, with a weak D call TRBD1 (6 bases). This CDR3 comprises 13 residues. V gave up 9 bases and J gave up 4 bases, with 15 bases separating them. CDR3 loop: CASITGILTEAFF. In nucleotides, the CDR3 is TGTGCCAGTATCACAGGGATCCTCACTGAAGCTTTCTTT.

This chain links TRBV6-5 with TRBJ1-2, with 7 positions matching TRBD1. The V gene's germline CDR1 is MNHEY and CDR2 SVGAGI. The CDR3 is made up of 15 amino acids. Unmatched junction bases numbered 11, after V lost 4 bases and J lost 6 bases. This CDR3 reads CASSSNYRGRDGYTF. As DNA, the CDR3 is TGTGCCAGCAGTTCAAACTACAGGGGACGGGATGGCTACACCTTC.

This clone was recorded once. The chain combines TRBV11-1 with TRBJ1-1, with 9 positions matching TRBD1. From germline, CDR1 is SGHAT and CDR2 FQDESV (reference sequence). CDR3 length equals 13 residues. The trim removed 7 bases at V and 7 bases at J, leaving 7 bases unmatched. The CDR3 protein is CASTPGQGFEAFF. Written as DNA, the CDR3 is TGTGCCAGCACCCCGGGACAGGGATTTGAAGCTTTCTTT.

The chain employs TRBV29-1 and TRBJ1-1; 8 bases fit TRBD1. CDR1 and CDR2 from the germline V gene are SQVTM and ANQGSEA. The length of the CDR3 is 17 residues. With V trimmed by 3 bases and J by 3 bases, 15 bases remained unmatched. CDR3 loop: CSVEGGQASVGYTEAFF. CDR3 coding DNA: TGCAGCGTTGAGGGGGGACAGGCCAGTGTGGGGTACACTGAAGCTTTCTTT.

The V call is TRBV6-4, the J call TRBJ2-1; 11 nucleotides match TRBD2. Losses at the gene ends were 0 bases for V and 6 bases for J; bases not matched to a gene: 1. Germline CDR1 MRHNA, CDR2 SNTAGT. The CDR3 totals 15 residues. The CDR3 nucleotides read TGTGCCAGCAGTGACTCTAGCGGGGGGGCCAATGAGCAGTTCTTC. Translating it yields CASSDSSGGANEQFF.

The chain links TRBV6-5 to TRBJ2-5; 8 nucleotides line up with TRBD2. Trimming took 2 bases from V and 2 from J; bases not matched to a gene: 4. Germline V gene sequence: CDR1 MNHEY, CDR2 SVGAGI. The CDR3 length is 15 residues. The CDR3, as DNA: TGTGCCAGCAGTTACGCTCGGGGGGGGCAAGAGACCCAGTACTTC. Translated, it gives CASSYARGGQETQYF.

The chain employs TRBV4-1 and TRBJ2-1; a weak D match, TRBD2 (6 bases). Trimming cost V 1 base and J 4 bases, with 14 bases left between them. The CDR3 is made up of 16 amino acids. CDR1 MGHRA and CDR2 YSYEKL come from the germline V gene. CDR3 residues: CASSQASTRRYNEQFF. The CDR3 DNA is TGCGCCAGCAGCCAAGCCTCGACTAGACGGTACAATGAGCAGTTCTTC.

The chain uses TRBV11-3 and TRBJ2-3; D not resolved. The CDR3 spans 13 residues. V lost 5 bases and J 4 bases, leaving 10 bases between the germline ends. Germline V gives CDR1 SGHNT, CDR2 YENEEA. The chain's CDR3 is CASSGEDADTQYF. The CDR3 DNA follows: TGTGCCAGCAGCGGAGAGGATGCAGATACGCAGTATTTT. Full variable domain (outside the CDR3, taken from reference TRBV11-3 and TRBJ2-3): EAGVVQSPRYKIIEKKQPVAFWCNPISGHNTLYWYLQNLGQGPELLIRYENEEAVDDSQLPKDRFSAERLKGVDSTLKIQPAELGDSAVYLCASSGEDADTQYFGPGTRLTVL.

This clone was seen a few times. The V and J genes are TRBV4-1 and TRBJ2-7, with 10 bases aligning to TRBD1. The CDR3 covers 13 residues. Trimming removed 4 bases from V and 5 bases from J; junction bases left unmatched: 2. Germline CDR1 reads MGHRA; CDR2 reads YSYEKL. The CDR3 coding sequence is TGCGCCAGCAGCCGGGACAGGGGCGACGAGCAGTACTTC. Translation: CASSRDRGDEQYF.

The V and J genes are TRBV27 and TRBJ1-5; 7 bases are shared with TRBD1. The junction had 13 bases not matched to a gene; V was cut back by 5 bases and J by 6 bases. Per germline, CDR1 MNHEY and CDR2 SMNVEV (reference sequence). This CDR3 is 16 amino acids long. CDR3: CASSPTGQVTGQPQHF. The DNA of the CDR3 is TGTGCCAGCAGTCCGACTGGACAGGTAACGGGTCAGCCCCAGCATTTT.

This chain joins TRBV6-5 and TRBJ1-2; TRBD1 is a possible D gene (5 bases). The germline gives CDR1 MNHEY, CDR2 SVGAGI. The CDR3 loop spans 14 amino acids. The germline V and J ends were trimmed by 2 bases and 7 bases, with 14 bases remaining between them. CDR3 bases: TGTGCCAGCAGTTACCCCGGGCAGGGTGGTGGCTACACCTTC. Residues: CASSYPGQGGGYTF.

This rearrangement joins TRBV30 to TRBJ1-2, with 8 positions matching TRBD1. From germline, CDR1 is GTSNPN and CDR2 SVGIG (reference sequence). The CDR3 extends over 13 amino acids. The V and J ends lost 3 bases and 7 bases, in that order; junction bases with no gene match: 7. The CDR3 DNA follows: TGTGCCTGGAGGTTGCAGGGGGCGCGTGGCTACACCTTC. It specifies CAWRLQGARGYTF. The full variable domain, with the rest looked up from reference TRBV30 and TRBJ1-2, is SQTIHQWPATLVQPVGSPLSLECTVEGTSNPNLYWYRQAAGRGLQLLFYSVGIGQISSEVPQNLSASRPQDRQFILSSKKLLLSDSGFYLCAWRLQGARGYTFGSGTRLTVV.

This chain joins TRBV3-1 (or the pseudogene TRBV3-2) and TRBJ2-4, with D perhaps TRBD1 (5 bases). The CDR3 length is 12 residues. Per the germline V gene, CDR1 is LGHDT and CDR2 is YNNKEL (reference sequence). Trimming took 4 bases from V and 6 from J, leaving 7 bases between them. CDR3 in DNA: TGTGCCAGCAGCCCTCAGGGAAACATTCAGTACTTC. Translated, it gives CASSPQGNIQYF.

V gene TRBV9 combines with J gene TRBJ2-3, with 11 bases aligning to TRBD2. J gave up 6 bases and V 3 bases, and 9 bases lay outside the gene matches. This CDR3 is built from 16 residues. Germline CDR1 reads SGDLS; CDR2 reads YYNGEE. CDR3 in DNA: TGTGCCAGCAGCGCCCTAGCGGGGGGCCCCCAGGATACGCAGTATTTT. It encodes CASSALAGGPQDTQYF.

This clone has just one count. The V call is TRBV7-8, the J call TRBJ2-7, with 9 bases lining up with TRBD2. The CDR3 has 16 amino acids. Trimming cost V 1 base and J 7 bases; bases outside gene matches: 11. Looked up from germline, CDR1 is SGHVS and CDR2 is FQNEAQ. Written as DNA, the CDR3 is TGTGCCAGCAGCTTAGGGGCGGGGGGGCCCGGGGGGGAGCAGTACTTC. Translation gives CASSLGAGGPGGEQYF.

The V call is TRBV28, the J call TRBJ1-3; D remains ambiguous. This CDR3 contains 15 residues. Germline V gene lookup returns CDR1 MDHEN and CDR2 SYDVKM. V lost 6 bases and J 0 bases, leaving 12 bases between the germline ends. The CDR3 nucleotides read TGTGCCAGCAGCACCCCGGGAGGCTCTGGAAACACCATATATTTT. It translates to CASSTPGGSGNTIYF.

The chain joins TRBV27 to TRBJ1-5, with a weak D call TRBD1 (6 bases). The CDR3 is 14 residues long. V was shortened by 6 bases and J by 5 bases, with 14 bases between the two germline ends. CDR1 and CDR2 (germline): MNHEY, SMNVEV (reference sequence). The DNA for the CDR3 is TGTGCCAGCAGCTACAGGGAGGGGGATCAGCCCCAGCATTTT. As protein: CASSYREGDQPQHF.

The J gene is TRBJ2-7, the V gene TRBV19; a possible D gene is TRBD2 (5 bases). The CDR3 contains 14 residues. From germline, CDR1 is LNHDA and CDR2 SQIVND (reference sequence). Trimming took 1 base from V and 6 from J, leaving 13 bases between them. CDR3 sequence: CASSIGQRMGEQYF. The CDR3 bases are TGTGCCAGTAGTATAGGGCAGCGGATGGGCGAGCAGTACTTC.

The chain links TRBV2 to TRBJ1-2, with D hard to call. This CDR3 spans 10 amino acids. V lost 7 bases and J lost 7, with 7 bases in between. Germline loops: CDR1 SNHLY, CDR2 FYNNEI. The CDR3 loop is CASNQFGYTF. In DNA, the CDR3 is TGTGCCAGCAATCAGTTTGGCTACACCTTC.

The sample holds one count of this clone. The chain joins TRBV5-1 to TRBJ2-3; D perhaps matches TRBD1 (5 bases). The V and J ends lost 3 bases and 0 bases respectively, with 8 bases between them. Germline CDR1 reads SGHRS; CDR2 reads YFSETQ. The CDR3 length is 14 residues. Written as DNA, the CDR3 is TGCGCCAGCAGCTACGACAGTAGCACAGATACGCAGTATTTT. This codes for CASSYDSSTDTQYF.